The rows below give T cell receptor beta chains drawn from one sample of a study of PD-1 blockade in classical Hodgkin lymphoma. Only in-frame clones appear in the TCRdb table, and some are missing; sequencing was by immunoSEQ multiplex PCR. In the table there are around 18,000 clones, around 79% of which are singletons. The material was peripheral blood mononuclear cells (PBMCs), obtained before the second cycle of nivolumab. The receptors originated from a human donor with classical Hodgkin lymphoma. The CDR3 runs from the conserved cysteine through the conserved F or W. Fields, in order: clone size, D gene, J gene, V gene, CDR3 DNA, CDR3 protein. D genes are given only for firm matches. The listing skips clone size in some rows; elsewhere it reads once, few, many or a size class.

size: .
D: .
J: TRBJ1-4
V: TRBV2
DNA: TGTGCCAGCAGAGCAGGGGAAGTCGAAAAACTGTTTTTT
CDR3: CASRAGEVEKLFF

size: few
D: .
J: TRBJ2-7
V: TRBV7-8
DNA: TGTGCCAGCAGCTTAGACCTGATAAACGAGCAGTACTTC
CDR3: CASSLDLINEQYF

size: .
D: .
J: TRBJ1-1
V: TRBV25-1
DNA: TGTGCCAGCAGTGAATATGACAGCCTCATGAACACTGAAGCTTTCTTT
CDR3: CASSEYDSLMNTEAFF

size: .
D: TRBD1
J: TRBJ2-7
V: TRBV14
DNA: TGTGCCAGCAGCCAAGAGTATGCAGGGGGCTACGAGCAGTACTTC
CDR3: CASSQEYAGGYEQYF

size: .
D: TRBD2
J: TRBJ2-7
V: TRBV5-1
DNA: TGCGCCAGCAGCCGCCTAGCGGGAGACGACGAGCAGTACTTC
CDR3: CASSRLAGDDEQYF

size: once
D: .
J: TRBJ2-7
V: TRBV6-8
DNA: TGTGCCAGCAGTTTGGGTCACGAGCAGTACTTC
CDR3: CASSLGHEQYF

size: .
D: TRBD1
J: TRBJ1-2
V: TRBV27
DNA: TGTGCCAGCAGTTTAGAGTCAGGGGGGACCTATGGCTACACCTTC
CDR3: CASSLESGGTYGYTF

size: .
D: TRBD1
J: TRBJ2-5
V: TRBV6-5
DNA: TGTGCCAGCAGTACGGGACAGGGTGGGGGGGAGACCCAGTACTTC
CDR3: CASSTGQGGGETQYF

size: .
D: .
J: TRBJ2-3
V: TRBV5-1
DNA: TGCGCCAGCAGCTCGGGGACGGTGCTCGGCACAGATACGCAGTATTTT
CDR3: CASSSGTVLGTDTQYF

size: .
D: TRBD1
J: TRBJ2-1
V: TRBV5-1
DNA: TGCGCCAGCAGCTTGGAAGGGACAGTCCGAAATGAGCAGTTCTTC
CDR3: CASSLEGTVRNEQFF

size: .
D: TRBD2
J: TRBJ2-1
V: TRBV19
DNA: TGTGCCAGTACCCTGGGGGGGAGGGCCCTCGATGAGCAGTTCTTC
CDR3: CASTLGGRALDEQFF

size: .
D: .
J: TRBJ2-7
V: TRBV5-6
DNA: TGTGCCAGCAGCTTGGTCGAGGGGGCCTACGAGCAGTACTTC
CDR3: CASSLVEGAYEQYF

size: .
D: TRBD1
J: TRBJ2-1
V: TRBV10-3
DNA: TGTGCCATCAGTTTTGGACAGGGAGAGGCCAGCAATGAGCAGTTCTTC
CDR3: CAISFGQGEASNEQFF

size: .
D: .
J: TRBJ2-3
V: TRBV11-3
DNA: TGTGCCAGCAGCTTAGATCAGGGCGATACGCAGTATTTT
CDR3: CASSLDQGDTQYF

size: .
D: .
J: TRBJ1-1
V: TRBV7-2
DNA: TGTGCCAGCAGCTTAGTTGGTAGGGGACTCTTCTTT
CDR3: CASSLVGRGLFF

size: .
D: .
J: TRBJ2-3
V: TRBV6-6
DNA: TGTGCCAGCAGTCAGGGAGCTACAGATACGCAGTATTTT
CDR3: CASSQGATDTQYF

size: .
D: TRBD1
J: TRBJ2-1
V: TRBV4-1
DNA: TGCGCCAGCAGTCACACGGGACAGAGTTTTAATGAGCAGTTCTTC
CDR3: CASSHTGQSFNEQFF

size: few
D: .
J: TRBJ2-3
V: TRBV18
DNA: TGTGCCAGCTCAGCTAGTCGACTCGGGAGTACAGATACGCAGTATTTT
CDR3: CASSASRLGSTDTQYF

size: .
D: .
J: TRBJ1-2
V: TRBV27
DNA: TGTGCCAGCAGTTTCGACAAGTTCTATGGCTACACCTTC
CDR3: CASSFDKFYGYTF

size: .
D: .
J: TRBJ1-6
V: TRBV11-3
DNA: TGTGCCAGCAGCCAAAGTCCCAATTCACCCCTCCACTTT
CDR3: CASSQSPNSPLHF

size: .
D: .
J: TRBJ1-2
V: TRBV21-1
DNA: TGTGCCAGCAGCAAGCGGAGCCCTTTTTTCCCCGGGTATGGCTACACCTTC
CDR3: CASSKRSPFFPGYGYTF

size: .
D: .
J: TRBJ1-1
V: TRBV15
DNA: TGTGCCACCAGCAGAGGTCGAGCGAACACTGAAGCTTTCTTT
CDR3: CATSRGRANTEAFF

size: .
D: .
J: TRBJ1-2
V: TRBV28
DNA: TGTGCCAGCAGTTTGGGGACTGTGCCTTATGGCTACACCTTC
CDR3: CASSLGTVPYGYTF

size: few
D: .
J: TRBJ1-5
V: TRBV10-3
DNA: TGTGCCATCAGTTCGGAGGGTCAGCCCCAGCATTTT
CDR3: CAISSEGQPQHF

size: .
D: .
J: TRBJ2-7
V: TRBV28
DNA: TGTGCCAGCAGCTACTTACTAGGACCCCTAGAGCAGTACTTC
CDR3: CASSYLLGPLEQYF

size: .
D: TRBD1
J: TRBJ2-1
V: TRBV18
DNA: TGTGCCAGCTCATCCCTGACAGGGTACTACAATGAGCAGTTCTTC
CDR3: CASSSLTGYYNEQFF

size: medium-sized
D: TRBD1
J: TRBJ2-1
V: TRBV5-1
DNA: TGCGCCAGCAGCGGAACCGGGACAGGGGGCTCGGGTGAGCAGTTCTTC
CDR3: CASSGTGTGGSGEQFF

size: .
D: .
J: TRBJ2-7
V: TRBV10-3
DNA: TGTGCCATCAGTAGGCAGTCCTACGAGCAGTACTTC
CDR3: CAISRQSYEQYF

size: .
D: TRBD2
J: TRBJ2-1
V: TRBV30
DNA: TGTGCCTGGGGGAACGGACTAGGAAATGAGCAGTTCTTC
CDR3: CAWGNGLGNEQFF

size: .
D: .
J: TRBJ2-1
V: TRBV11-3
DNA: TGTGCCAGCACCTCCGGGACATGGACCTACAATGAGCAGTTCTTC
CDR3: CASTSGTWTYNEQFF

size: .
D: .
J: TRBJ2-7
V: TRBV11-3
DNA: TGTGCCAGCAGTTCTAGACAGGGAGGCTCCTACGAGCAGTACTTC
CDR3: CASSSRQGGSYEQYF